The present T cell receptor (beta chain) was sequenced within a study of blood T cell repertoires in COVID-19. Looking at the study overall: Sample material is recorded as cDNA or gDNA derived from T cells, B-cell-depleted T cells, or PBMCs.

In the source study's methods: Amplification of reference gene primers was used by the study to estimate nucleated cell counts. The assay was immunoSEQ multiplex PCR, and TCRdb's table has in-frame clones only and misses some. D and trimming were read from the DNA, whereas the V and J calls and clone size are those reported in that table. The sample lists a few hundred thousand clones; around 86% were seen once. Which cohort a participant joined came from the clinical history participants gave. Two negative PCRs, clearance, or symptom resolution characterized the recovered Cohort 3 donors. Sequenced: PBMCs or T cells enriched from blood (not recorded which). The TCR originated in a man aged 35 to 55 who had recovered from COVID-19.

In DNA, the CDR3 is TGTGCCATCAGGAAGGACAGCGCCGGTGGCACAGATACGCAGTATTTT. Translating it yields CAIRKDSAGGTDTQYF. V and J are TRBV10-3 and TRBJ2-3, with TRBD1 as a possible D gene (6 bases). This CDR3 region has 16 residues. Germline V CDR1 and CDR2: ENHRY, SYGVKD. V was clipped by 6 bases and J by 1 base, with 17 bases between them.